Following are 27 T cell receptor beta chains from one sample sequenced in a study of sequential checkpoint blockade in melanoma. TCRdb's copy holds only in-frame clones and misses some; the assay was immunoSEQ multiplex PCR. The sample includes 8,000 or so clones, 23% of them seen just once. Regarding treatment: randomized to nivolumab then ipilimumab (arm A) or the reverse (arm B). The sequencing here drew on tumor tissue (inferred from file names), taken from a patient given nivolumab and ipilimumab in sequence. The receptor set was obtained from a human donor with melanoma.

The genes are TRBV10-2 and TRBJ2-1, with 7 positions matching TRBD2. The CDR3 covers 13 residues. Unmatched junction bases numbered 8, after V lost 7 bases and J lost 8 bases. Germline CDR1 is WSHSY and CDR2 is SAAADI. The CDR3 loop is CASNPGRAYEQFF. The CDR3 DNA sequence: TGCGCCAGCAACCCGGGGAGGGCATATGAGCAGTTCTTC.

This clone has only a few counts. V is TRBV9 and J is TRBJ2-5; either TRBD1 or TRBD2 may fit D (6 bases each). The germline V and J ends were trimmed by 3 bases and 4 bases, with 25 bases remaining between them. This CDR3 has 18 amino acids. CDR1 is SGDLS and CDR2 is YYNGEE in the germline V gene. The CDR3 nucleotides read TGTGCCAGCAGCGATAACAGGGACGCCGGGAGCCCCAGAGAGACCCAGTACTTC. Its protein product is CASSDNRDAGSPRETQYF.

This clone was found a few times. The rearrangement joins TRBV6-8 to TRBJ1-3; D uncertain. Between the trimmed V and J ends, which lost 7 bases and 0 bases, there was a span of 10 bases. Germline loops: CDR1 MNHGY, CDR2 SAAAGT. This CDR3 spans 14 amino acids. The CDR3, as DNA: TGTGCCAGCATTAAACGAAGCTCTGGAAACACCATATATTTT. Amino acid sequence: CASIKRSSGNTIYF.

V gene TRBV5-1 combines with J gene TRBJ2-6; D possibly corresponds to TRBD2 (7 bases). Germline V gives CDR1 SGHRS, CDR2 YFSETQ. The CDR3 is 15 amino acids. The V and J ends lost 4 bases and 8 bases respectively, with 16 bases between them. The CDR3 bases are TGCGCCAGCAGCCCCGGGGGAGGGGGGACCAACGTCCTGACTTTC. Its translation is CASSPGGGGTNVLTF. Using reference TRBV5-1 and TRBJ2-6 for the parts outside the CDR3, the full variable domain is KAGVTQTPRYLIKTRGQQVTLSCSPISGHRSVSWYQQTPGQGLQFLFEYFSETQRNKGNFPGRFSGRQFSNSRSEMNVSTLELGDSALYLCASSPGGGGTNVLTFGAGSRLTVL.

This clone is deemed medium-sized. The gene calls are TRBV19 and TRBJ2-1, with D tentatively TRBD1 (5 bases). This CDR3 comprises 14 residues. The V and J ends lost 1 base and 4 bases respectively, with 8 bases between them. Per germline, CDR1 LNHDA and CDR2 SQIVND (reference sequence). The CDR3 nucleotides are TGTGCCAGTAGTATAGGGACATCGTACAATGAGCAGTTCTTC. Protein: CASSIGTSYNEQFF.

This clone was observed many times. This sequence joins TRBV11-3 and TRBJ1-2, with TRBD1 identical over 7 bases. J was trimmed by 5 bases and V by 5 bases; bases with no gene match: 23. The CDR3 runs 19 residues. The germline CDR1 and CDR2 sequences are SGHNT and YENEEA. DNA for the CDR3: TGTGCCAGCAGCGCGAAACCGGGACAGAAGAGGTGGAAGGAATATGGCTACACCTTC. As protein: CASSAKPGQKRWKEYGYTF.

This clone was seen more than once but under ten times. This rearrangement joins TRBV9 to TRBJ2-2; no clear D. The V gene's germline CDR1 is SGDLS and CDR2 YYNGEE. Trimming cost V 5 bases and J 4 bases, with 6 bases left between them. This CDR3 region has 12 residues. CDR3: CASRTPTGELFF. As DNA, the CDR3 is TGTGCCAGCAGGACTCCCACCGGGGAGCTGTTTTTT. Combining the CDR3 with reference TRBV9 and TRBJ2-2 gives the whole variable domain DSGVTQTPKHLITATGQRVTLRCSPRSGDLSVYWYQQSLDQGLQFLIQYYNGEERAKGNILERFSAQQFPDLHSELNLSSLELGDSALYFCASRTPTGELFFGEGSRLTVL.

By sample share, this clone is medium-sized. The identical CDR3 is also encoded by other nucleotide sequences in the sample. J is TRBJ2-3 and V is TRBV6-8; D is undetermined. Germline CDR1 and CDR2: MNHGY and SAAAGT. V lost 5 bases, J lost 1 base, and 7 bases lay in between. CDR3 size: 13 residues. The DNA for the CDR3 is TGTGCCAGCAGTCGCCAAGGCACAGATACGCAGTATTTT. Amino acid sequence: CASSRQGTDTQYF.

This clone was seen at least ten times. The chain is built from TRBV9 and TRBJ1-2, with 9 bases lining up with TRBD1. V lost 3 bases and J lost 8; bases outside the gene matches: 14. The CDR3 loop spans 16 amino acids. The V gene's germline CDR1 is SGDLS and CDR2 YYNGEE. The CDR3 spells CASSEEQGARMEGYTF. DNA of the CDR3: TGTGCCAGCAGCGAGGAACAGGGGGCGCGGATGGAGGGCTACACCTTC.

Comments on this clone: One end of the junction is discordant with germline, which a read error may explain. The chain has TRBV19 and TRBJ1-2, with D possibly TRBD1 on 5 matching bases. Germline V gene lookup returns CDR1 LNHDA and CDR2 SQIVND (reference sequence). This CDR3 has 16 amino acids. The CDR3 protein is CASSIDWTPHDYGYTF. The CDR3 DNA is TGTGCYAGTAGTATAGATTGGACACCCCATGACTATGGCTACACCTTC.

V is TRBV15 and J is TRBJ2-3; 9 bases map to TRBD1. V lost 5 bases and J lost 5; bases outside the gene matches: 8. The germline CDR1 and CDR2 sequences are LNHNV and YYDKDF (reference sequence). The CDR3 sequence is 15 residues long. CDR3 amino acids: CATSGTGGREDTQYF. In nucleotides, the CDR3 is TGTGCCACCAGCGGAACAGGGGGCCGGGAAGATACGCAGTATTTT.

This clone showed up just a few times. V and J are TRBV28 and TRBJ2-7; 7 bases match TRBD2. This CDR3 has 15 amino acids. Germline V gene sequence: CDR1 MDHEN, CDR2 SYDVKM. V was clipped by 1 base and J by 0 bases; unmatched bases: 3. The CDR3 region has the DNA TGTGCCAGCAGTTTATTCGGGAGGAGCTCCTACGAGCAGTACGTC. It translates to CASSLFGRSSYEQYV.

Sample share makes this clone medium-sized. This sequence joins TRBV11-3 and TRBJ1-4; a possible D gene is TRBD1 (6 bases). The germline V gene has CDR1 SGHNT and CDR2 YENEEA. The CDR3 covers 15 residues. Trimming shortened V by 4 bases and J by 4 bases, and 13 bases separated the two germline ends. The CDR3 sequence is CASSSQGNLNEKLFF. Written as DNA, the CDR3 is TGTGCCAGCAGCTCGCAGGGGAATCTTAATGAAAAACTGTTTTTT.

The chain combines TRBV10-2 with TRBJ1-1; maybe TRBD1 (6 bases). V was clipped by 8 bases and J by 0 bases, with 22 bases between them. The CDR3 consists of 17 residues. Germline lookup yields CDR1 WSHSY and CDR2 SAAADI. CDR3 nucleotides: TGCGCCAGCTCCGACCGGACAGCCCTGGGAATGAACACTGAAGCTTTCTTT. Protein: CASSDRTALGMNTEAFF.

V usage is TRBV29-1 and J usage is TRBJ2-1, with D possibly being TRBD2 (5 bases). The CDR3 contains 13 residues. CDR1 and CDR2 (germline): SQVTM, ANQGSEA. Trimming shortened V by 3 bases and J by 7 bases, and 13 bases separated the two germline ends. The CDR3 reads CSVEIREGNEQFF. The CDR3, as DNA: TGCAGCGTTGAGATCCGCGAGGGTAATGAGCAGTTCTTC.

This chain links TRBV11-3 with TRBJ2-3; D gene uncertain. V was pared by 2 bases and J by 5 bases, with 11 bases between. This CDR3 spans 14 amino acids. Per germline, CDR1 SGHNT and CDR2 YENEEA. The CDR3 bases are TGTGCCAGCAGCTTAAAGGCAAGACAAGATACGCAGTATTTT. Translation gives CASSLKARQDTQYF.

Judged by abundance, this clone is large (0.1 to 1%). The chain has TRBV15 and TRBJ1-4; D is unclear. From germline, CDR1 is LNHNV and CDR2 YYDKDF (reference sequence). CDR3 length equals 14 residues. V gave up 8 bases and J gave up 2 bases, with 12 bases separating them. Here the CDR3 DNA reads TGTGCCACCGGTCAAAGACTCACTAATGAAAAACTGTTTTTT. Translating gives CATGQRLTNEKLFF.

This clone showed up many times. CDR3 sequence (DNA): TGTGCCAGCAGCTTACTCGTAGCGGGGGCCTACAATGAGCAGTTCTTC. This translates into CASSLLVAGAYNEQFF. V is TRBV11-3 and J is TRBJ2-1; 9 bases align to TRBD2. The CDR3 has 16 amino acids. The V gene end was trimmed by 2 bases and the J gene end by 2 bases; junction bases not matched to a gene: 4. Germline CDR1 and CDR2: SGHNT and YENEEA.

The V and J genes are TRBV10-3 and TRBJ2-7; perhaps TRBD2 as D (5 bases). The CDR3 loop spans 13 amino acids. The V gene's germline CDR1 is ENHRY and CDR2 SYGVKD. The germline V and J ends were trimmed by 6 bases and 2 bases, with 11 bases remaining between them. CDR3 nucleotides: TGTGCCATCAGCGCGGGTCTCCCCTACGAGCAGTACGTC. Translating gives CAISAGLPYEQYV.

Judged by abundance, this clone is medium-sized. The CDR3 is CATSRDLPQETQYF. The CDR3 nucleotides are TGTGCCACCAGCAGAGATCTTCCCCAAGAGACCCAGTACTTC. V usage is TRBV15 and J usage is TRBJ2-5, with D hard to call. CDR1 and CDR2 from the germline V gene are LNHNV and YYDKDF (reference sequence). Trimming left V 0 bases short and J 1 base short, with 6 bases between. This CDR3 contains 14 residues.

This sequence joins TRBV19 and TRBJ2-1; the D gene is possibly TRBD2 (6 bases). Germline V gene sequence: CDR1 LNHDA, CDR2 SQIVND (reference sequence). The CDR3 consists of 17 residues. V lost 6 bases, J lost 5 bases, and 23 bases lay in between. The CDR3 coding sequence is TGTGCCAGTAGCCGCGTATACCCCCCTAGCGCCAACAATGAGCAGTTCTTC. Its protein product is CASSRVYPPSANNEQFF.

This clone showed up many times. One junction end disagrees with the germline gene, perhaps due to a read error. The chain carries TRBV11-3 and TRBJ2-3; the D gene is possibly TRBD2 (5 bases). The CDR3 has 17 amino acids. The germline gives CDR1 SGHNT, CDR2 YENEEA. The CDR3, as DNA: TGTGCTAGCAGCCCCGGTCCCCTGGGCAGAGCGGACGATACGCAGTATTTT. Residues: CASSPGPLGRADDTQYF. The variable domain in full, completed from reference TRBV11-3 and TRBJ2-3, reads EAGVVQSPRYKIIEKKQPVAFWCNPISGHNTLYWYLQNLGQGPELLIRYENEEAVDDSQLPKDRFSAERLKGVDSTLKIQPAELGDSAVYLCASSPGPLGRADDTQYFGPGTRLTVL.

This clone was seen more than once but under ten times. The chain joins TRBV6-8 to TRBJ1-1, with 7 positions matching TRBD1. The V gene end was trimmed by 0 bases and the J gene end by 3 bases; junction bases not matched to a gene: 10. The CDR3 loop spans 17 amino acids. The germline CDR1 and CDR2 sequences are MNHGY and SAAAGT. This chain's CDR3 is CASSYSWGTEDYTEAFF. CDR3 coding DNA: TGTGCCAGCAGTTACTCTTGGGGGACAGAGGACTACACTGAAGCTTTCTTT.

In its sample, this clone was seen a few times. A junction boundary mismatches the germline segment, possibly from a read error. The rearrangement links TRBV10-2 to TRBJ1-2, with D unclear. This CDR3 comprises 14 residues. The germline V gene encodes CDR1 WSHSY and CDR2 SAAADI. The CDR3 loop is CAISEPWWTRGYTF. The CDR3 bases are TGCGCCATCAGTGAGCCGTGGTGGACGAGAGGCTACACCTTC.

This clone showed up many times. The CDR3 region has the DNA TGCGCCAGCAGCTTCGGCGGGGACTATGGCTACACCTTC. Its translation: CASSFGGDYGYTF. The rearrangement uses TRBV23-1 and TRBJ1-2; D gene uncertain. TRBV23-1 is an ORF; its function is uncertain. This CDR3 is 13 amino acids long. V lost 6 bases and J 3 bases, leaving 11 bases between the germline ends.

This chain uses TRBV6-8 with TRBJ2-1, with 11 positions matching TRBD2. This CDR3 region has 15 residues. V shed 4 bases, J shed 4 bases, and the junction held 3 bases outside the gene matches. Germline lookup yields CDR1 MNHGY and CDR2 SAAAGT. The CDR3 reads CASSSTSGTYNEQFF. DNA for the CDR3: TGTGCCAGCAGTTCGACTAGCGGGACGTACAATGAGCAGTTCTTC.

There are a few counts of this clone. The CDR3 DNA follows: TGCAGCGTGGGTGGGCTGACAGGGATAAAGTTTAAAGGGTGGAGCACTGAAGCTTTCTTT. Amino acid sequence: CSVGGLTGIKFKGWSTEAFF. The rearrangement links TRBV29-1 to TRBJ1-1; 7 bases align to TRBD1. V dropped 6 bases and J dropped 4; count of bases not matched to a gene: 29. The CDR3 length is 20 residues. Germline-derived CDR1 and CDR2 are SQVTM and ANQGSEA.